This T cell receptor (beta chain) was recovered during a study of T cells in Graves' hyperthyroidism and ophthalmopathy. In the case of this clonotype: What it binds is not known.

Overall study findings and caveats: A model built on 13 V-J features separated ophthalmopathy from stable hyperthyroidism.

RNA transcripts were the template for amplifying TCR beta CDR3 regions. The study used the HTBI primer set for a first-round RT-PCR of the TCR CDR3. TCRdb re-called the multiplex PCR reads through MiXCR, storing one row per CDR3 protein. This table has about 480,000 distinct CDR3 sequences, roughly an eighth appearing once. Out of approximately 10 ml of fresh peripheral blood came the PBMCs. The CDR3 extends over 12 amino acids. The junction had 3 bases not matched to a gene; V was cut back by 4 bases and J by 7 bases. Germline CDR1 reads LNHDA; CDR2 reads SQIVND (reference sequence). The chain joins TRBV19 to TRBJ2-7; 8 nucleotides line up with TRBD1. The receptor was isolated from a woman aged 18-29 years with Graves' hyperthyroidism. The sample comprised blood. CDR3 in DNA: TGTGCCAGTAGTAAAGGGACAGGAGAGCAGTACGTC. Translated: CASSKGTGEQYV.